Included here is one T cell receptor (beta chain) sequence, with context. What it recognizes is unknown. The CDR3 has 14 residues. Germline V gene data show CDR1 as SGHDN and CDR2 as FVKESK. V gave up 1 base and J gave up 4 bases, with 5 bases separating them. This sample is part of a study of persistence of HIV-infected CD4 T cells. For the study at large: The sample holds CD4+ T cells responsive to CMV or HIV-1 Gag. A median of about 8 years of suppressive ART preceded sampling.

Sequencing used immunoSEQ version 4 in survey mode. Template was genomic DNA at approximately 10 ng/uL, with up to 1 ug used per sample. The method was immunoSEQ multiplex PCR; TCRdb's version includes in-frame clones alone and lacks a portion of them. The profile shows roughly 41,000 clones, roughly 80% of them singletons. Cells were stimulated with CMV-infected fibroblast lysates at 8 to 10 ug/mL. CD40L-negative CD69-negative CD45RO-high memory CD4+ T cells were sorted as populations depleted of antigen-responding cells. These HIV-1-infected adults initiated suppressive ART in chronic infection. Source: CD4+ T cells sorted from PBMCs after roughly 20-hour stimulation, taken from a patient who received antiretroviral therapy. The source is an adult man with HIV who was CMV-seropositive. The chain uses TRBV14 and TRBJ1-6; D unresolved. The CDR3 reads CASSQGRYNSPLHF. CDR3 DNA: TGTGCCAGCAGCCAAGGGCGTTATAATTCACCCCTCCACTTT.